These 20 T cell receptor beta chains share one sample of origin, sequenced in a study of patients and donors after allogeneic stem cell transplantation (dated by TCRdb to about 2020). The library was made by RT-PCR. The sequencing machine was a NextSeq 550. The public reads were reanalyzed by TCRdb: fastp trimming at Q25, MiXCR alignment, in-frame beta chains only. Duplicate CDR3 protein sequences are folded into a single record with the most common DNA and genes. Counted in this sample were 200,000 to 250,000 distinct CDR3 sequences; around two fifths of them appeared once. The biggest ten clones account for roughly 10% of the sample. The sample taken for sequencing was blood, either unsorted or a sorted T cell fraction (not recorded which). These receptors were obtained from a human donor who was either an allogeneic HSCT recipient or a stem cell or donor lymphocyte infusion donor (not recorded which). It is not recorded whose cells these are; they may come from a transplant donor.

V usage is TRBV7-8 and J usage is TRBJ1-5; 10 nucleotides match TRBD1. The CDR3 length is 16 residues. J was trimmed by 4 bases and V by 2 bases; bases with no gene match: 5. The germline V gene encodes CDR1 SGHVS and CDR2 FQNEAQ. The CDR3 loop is CASSLNPGQGNQPQHF. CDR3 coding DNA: TGTGCCAGCAGCTTAAATCCGGGACAGGGGAATCAGCCCCAGCATTTT.

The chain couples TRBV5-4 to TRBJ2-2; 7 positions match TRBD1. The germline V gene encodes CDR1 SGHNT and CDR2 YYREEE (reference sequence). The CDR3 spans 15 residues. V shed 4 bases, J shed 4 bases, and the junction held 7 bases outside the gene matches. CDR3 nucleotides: TGTGCCAGCAGCCTGACAGGGTTAGGCACCGGGGAGCTGTTTTTT. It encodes CASSLTGLGTGELFF.

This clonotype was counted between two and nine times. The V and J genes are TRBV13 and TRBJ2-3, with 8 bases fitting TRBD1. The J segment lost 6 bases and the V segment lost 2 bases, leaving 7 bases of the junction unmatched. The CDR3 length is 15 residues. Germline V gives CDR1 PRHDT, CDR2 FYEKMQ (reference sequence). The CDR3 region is CASSLYRGRKDTQYF. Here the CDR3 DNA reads TGTGCCAGCAGCTTATACAGGGGGAGGAAGGATACGCAGTATTTT.

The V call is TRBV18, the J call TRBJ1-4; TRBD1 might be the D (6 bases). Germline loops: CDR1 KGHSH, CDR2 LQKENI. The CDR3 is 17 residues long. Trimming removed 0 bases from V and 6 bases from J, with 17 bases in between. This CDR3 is CASSPPNTGTSYEKLFF. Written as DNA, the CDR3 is TGTGCCAGCTCACCACCGAATACCGGGACAAGTTATGAAAAACTGTTTTTT. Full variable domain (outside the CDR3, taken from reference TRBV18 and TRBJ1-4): NAGVMQNPRHLVRRRGQEARLRCSPMKGHSHVYWYRQLPEEGLKFMVYLQKENIIDESGMPKERFSAEFPKEGPSILRIQQVVRGDSAAYFCASSPPNTGTSYEKLFFGSGTQLSVL.

CDR3 sequence (DNA): TGCGCCAGCAGCCCGGGACGGTACTATGGCTACACCTTC. Translated, it gives CASSPGRYYGYTF. The rearrangement joins TRBV5-1 to TRBJ1-2; D is perhaps TRBD1 (5 bases). Germline CDR1 and CDR2: SGHRS and YFSETQ. V was shortened by 4 bases and J by 3 bases, with 10 bases between the two germline ends. The CDR3 consists of 13 residues.

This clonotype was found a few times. CDR3 loop: CASSLGDLDNQPQHF. The CDR3 nucleotides read TGTGCCAGCAGCTTGGGGGATTTGGACAATCAGCCCCAGCATTTT. The chain combines TRBV5-5 with TRBJ1-5; no definite D call. The germline V gene has CDR1 SGHKS and CDR2 YYEKEE (reference sequence). Trimming removed 0 bases at V and 3 bases at J, with 10 bases between. CDR3 length: 15 amino acids.

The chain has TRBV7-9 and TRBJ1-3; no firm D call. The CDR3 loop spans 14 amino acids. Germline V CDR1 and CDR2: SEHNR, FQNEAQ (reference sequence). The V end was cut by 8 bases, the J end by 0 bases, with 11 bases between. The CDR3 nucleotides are TGTGCCAGCGGCTCCTTCGGCTCTGGAAACACCATATATTTT. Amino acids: CASGSFGSGNTIYF.

The CDR3 sequence: CASSLVQNYGYTF. CDR3 sequence (DNA): TGTGCCAGCAGCTTAGTGCAGAACTATGGCTACACCTTC. The gene calls are TRBV7-2 and TRBJ1-2; the D is unclear. V was pared by 1 base and J by 2 bases, with 5 bases between. From germline, CDR1 is SGHTA and CDR2 FQGNSA. This CDR3 has 13 amino acids.

The DNA for the CDR3 is TGTGCCAGCAGACCCCCGGGGATTGCTAACTATGGCTACACCTTC. This gives the protein CASRPPGIANYGYTF. This sequence joins TRBV7-2 and TRBJ1-2; D ambiguous. V was cut by 6 bases and J by 0 bases, with 14 bases left in between. This CDR3 is built from 15 residues. Germline CDR1 and CDR2: SGHTA and FQGNSA.

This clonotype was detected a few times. The CDR3 is CAISRQGVWNQPQHF. In DNA, the CDR3 is TGTGCCATCAGCAGACAGGGGGTTTGGAATCAGCCCCAGCATTTT. The J gene is TRBJ1-5, the V gene TRBV10-3; 9 bases map to TRBD1. Germline CDR1 reads ENHRY; CDR2 reads SYGVKD. The CDR3 totals 15 residues. J was trimmed by 4 bases and V by 6 bases; bases with no gene match: 7.

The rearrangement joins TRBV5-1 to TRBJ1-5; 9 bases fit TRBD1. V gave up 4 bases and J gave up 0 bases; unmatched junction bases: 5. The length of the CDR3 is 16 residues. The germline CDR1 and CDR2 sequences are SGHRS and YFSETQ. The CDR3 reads CASSPGQGLSNQPQHF. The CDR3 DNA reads TGCGCCAGCAGCCCGGGACAGGGACTTAGCAATCAGCCCCAGCATTTT.

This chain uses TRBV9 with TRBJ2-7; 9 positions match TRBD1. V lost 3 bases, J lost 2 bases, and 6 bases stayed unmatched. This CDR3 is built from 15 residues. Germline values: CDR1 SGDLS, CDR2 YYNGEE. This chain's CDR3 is CASSASGTGPYEQYF. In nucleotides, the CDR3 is TGTGCCAGCAGCGCCTCCGGGACAGGGCCCTACGAGCAGTACTTC.

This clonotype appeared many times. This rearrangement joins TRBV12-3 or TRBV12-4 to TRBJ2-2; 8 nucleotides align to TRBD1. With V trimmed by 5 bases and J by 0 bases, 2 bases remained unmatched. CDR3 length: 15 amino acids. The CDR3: CASSRQGSNTGELFF. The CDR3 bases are TGTGCCAGCAGTCGACAGGGGTCGAACACCGGGGAGCTGTTTTTT.

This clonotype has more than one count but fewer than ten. The CDR3 coding sequence is TGCGCCAGCAGCTTGGAACAGCAGAACACTGAAGCTTTCTTT. Translation gives CASSLEQQNTEAFF. This chain joins TRBV5-1 and TRBJ1-1; D not certain. Germline loops: CDR1 SGHRS, CDR2 YFSETQ. The CDR3 is 14 amino acids. Trimming left V 0 bases short and J 1 base short, with 7 bases between.

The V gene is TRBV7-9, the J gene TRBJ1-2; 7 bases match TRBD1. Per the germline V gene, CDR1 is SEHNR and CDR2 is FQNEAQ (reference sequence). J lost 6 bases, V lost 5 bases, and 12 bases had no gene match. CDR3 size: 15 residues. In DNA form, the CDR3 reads TGTGCCAGCAGCCCCCGACAGGGAGCCGAGGATGGCTACACCTTC. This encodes CASSPRQGAEDGYTF.

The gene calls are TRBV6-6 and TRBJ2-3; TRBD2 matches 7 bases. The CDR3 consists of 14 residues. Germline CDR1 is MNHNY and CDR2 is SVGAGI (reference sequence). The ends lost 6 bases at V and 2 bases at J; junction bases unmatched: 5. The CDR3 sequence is CASRGAGTTDTQYF. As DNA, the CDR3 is TGTGCCAGCAGGGGAGCGGGGACCACAGATACGCAGTATTTT.

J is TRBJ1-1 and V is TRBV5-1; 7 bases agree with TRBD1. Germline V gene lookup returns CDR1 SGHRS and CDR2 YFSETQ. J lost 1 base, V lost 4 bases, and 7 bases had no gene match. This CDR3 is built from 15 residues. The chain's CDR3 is CASSKTGLENTEAFF. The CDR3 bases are TGCGCCAGCAGCAAGACAGGGCTCGAGAACACTGAAGCTTTCTTT. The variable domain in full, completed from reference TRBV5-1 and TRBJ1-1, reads KAGVTQTPRYLIKTRGQQVTLSCSPISGHRSVSWYQQTPGQGLQFLFEYFSETQRNKGNFPGRFSGRQFSNSRSEMNVSTLELGDSALYLCASSKTGLENTEAFFGQGTRLTVV.

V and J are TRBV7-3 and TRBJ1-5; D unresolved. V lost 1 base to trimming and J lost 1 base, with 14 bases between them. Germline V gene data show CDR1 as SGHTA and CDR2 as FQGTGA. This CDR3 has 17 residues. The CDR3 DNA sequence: TGTGCCAGCAGCTTAATCGTGAATGGGAGAAGCAATCAGCCCCAGCATTTT. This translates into CASSLIVNGRSNQPQHF.

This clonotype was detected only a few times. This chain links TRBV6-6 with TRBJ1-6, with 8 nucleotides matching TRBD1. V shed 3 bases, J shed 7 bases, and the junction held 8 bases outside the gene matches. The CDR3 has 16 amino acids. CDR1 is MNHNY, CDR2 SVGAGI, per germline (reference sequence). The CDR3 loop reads CASSYEVGDRNSPLHF. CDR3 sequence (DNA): TGTGCCAGCAGTTATGAGGTCGGGGACAGGAATTCACCCCTCCACTTT.

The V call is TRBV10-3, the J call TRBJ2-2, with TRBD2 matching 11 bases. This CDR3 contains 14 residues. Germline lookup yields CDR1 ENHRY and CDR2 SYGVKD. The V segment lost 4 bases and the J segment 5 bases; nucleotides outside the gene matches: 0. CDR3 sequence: CAISGLAGTGELFF. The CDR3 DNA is TGTGCCATCAGTGGACTAGCGGGGACCGGGGAGCTGTTTTTT.